This T cell receptor (beta chain) was observed in a study of blood T cell repertoires in COVID-19. This CDR3 spans 19 amino acids. Trimming cost V 2 bases and J 4 bases; bases outside gene matches: 13. Germline-derived CDR1 and CDR2 are KGHSH and LQKENI. Sequencing was performed with immunoSEQ multiplex PCR; in TCRdb, only in-frame clones are kept and a portion is missing. The table includes roughly 160,000 clones, roughly 86% detected once. Sequences were obtained from peripheral blood. The clonotype comes from a woman aged 80 or over with COVID-19, enrolled during active disease. The V gene is TRBV18, the J gene TRBJ2-2, with 10 bases matching TRBD2. CDR3 in amino acids: CASSPLSSGSTSTTGELFF. CDR3 coding DNA: TGTGCCAGCTCACCATTGTCTAGCGGGAGTACTTCTACCACCGGGGAGCTGTTTTTT.